This T cell receptor (beta chain) was documented in a study of OX40 agonist ivuxolimab in advanced cancers. V dropped 7 bases and J dropped 8; count of bases not matched to a gene: 11. CDR1 and CDR2 from the germline V gene are SEHNR and FQNEAQ (reference sequence). The CDR3 is made up of 15 amino acids. The protocol was immunoSEQ multiplex PCR, while the TCRdb copy is restricted to in-frame clones and leaves out a portion. The sample contains tens of thousands of clones, 65% to 85% of which appear only once. This sequence was found in an adult with an advanced solid tumor such as melanoma, head and neck, liver or kidney cancer. V usage is TRBV7-9 and J usage is TRBJ1-4, with 9 bases aligning to TRBD1. The source material was CD4+ or CD8+ T cells sorted from blood, sampled in a trial of the OX40 agonist ivuxolimab. CDR3 residues: CASTIIRTGDEKLFF. The CDR3 region has the DNA TGTGCCAGCACCATCATAAGGACAGGGGACGAAAAACTGTTTTTT.